The rows below give T cell receptor beta chains drawn from one sample of a study of blood T cells in healthy people across ages. TCRdb ran MiXCR on the 5' RACE reads and lists one entry per CDR3 protein. The sample records hundreds of thousands of distinct CDR3 sequences, about 53% being singletons. Sequencing was done on a sample of blood. The receptors come from a man in his fifties or sixties in good health. CDR3s include the opening cysteine and the closing phenylalanine or tryptophan. The D gene is left open where the match is weak. Size is omitted from some rows. Given values are once, few, many or a class for expanded clones.

length: 15; V: TRBV6-1; D: NA; J: TRBJ1-2; size: NA; CDR3: CASSEGGGHGYGYTF; DNA: TGTGCCAGCAGTGAAGGGGGGGGGCATGGCTATGGCTACACCTTC
length: 16; V: TRBV11-2; D: NA; J: TRBJ2-3; size: NA; CDR3: CASSPFGGTSTDTQYF; DNA: TGTGCCAGCAGCCCCTTCGGGGGCACTAGCACAGATACGCAGTATTTT
length: 13; V: TRBV5-1; D: TRBD1; J: TRBJ2-7; size: few; CDR3: CASRIDRAYEQYF; DNA: TGCGCCAGCAGAATCGACAGGGCCTACGAGCAGTACTTC
length: 14; V: TRBV10-3; D: NA; J: TRBJ2-1; size: NA; CDR3: CATRDTSSYNEQFF; DNA: TGTGCCACTAGGGACACCAGCTCCTACAATGAGCAGTTCTTC
length: 14; V: TRBV4-2; D: NA; J: TRBJ1-2; size: once; CDR3: CASSQVGPEGGYTF; DNA: TGTGCCAGCAGCCAGGTCGGGCCGGAGGGCGGCTACACCTTC
length: 14; V: TRBV27; D: TRBD1; J: TRBJ2-1; size: NA; CDR3: CASRVRDRVGEQFF; DNA: TGTGCCAGCAGGGTCCGGGACAGGGTTGGTGAGCAGTTCTTC
length: 15; V: TRBV18; D: NA; J: TRBJ2-3; size: NA; CDR3: CASSPQPQATDTQYF; DNA: TGTGCCAGCTCACCCCAGCCACAGGCCACAGATACGCAGTATTTT
length: 15; V: TRBV18; D: TRBD2; J: TRBJ2-1; size: few; CDR3: CASSRAGSSYNEQFF; DNA: TGTGCCAGCTCACGAGCGGGGAGCTCCTACAATGAGCAGTTCTTC
length: 13; V: TRBV29-1; D: TRBD1; J: TRBJ2-3; size: NA; CDR3: CSVESDRENTQYF; DNA: TGCAGCGTTGAAAGTGACAGGGAAAATACGCAGTATTTT
length: 15; V: TRBV12-3/TRBV12-4; D: NA; J: TRBJ2-5; size: NA; CDR3: CASRTYRDSQETQYF; DNA: TGTGCCAGCAGAACATACCGGGACTCACAAGAGACCCAGTACTTC
length: 15; V: TRBV6-2/TRBV6-3; D: NA; J: TRBJ2-3; size: NA; CDR3: CASSPAGQSTDTQYF; DNA: TGTGCCAGCAGTCCGGCGGGACAGTCCACAGATACGCAGTATTTT
length: 15; V: TRBV5-6; D: NA; J: TRBJ2-7; size: NA; CDR3: CASSWAQESSYEQYF; DNA: TGTGCCAGCAGCTGGGCTCAGGAGAGCTCCTACGAGCAGTACTTC
length: 16; V: TRBV11-2; D: TRBD1; J: TRBJ2-5; size: few; CDR3: CASSFGTGGVMETQYF; DNA: TGTGCCAGCAGCTTCGGGACAGGGGGCGTGATGGAGACCCAGTACTTC
length: 17; V: TRBV12-3/TRBV12-4; D: NA; J: TRBJ2-6; size: NA; CDR3: CASSPTGTFTGANVLTF; DNA: TGTGCCAGCAGCCCGACCGGGACATTCACTGGGGCCAACGTCCTGACTTTC
length: 15; V: TRBV5-5; D: NA; J: TRBJ1-5; size: few; CDR3: CASSSGHYSNQPQHF; DNA: TGTGCCAGCAGCTCAGGACATTATAGCAATCAGCCCCAGCATTTT
length: 15; V: TRBV5-6; D: TRBD1; J: TRBJ1-2; size: few; CDR3: CASSLGQGAIYGYTF; DNA: TGTGCCAGCAGCTTGGGACAGGGGGCGATCTATGGCTACACCTTC
length: 14; V: TRBV6-5; D: NA; J: TRBJ2-3; size: NA; CDR3: CASSRSGLTDTQYF; DNA: TGTGCCAGCAGTCGATCGGGACTCACAGATACGCAGTATTTT
length: 17; V: TRBV20-1; D: TRBD2; J: TRBJ2-3; size: NA; CDR3: CSSRPPRGGPSTDTQYF; DNA: TGCAGTTCTAGACCCCCCCGGGGGGGTCCTAGCACAGATACGCAGTATTTT
length: 13; V: TRBV4-1; D: TRBD1; J: TRBJ2-1; size: NA; CDR3: CASSPNRGNEQFF; DNA: TGCGCCAGCAGCCCGAACAGGGGGAATGAGCAGTTCTTC
length: 15; V: TRBV29-1; D: NA; J: TRBJ1-2; size: NA; CDR3: CSVGGRYDPLGGYTF; DNA: TGCAGCGTGGGGGGACGATACGACCCACTTGGCGGCTACACCTTC
length: 16; V: TRBV7-8; D: TRBD1; J: TRBJ2-5; size: NA; CDR3: CASSSLRDRGEETQYF; DNA: TGTGCCAGCAGCTCCTTACGGGACAGGGGTGAAGAGACCCAGTACTTC
length: 15; V: TRBV29-1; D: NA; J: TRBJ2-1; size: NA; CDR3: CSVEGERGVGNEQFF; DNA: TGCAGCGTTGAAGGAGAGCGCGGGGTGGGCAATGAGCAGTTCTTC
length: 14; V: TRBV20-1; D: NA; J: TRBJ2-3; size: NA; CDR3: CSASKGSSTDTQYF; DNA: TGCAGTGCTAGTAAGGGGTCTAGCACAGATACGCAGTATTTT
length: 14; V: TRBV6-2/TRBV6-3; D: NA; J: TRBJ2-7; size: NA; CDR3: CASGPAGTSYEQYF; DNA: TGTGCCTCGGGTCCGGCAGGGACATCCTACGAGCAGTACTTC
length: 13; V: TRBV29-1; D: NA; J: TRBJ2-7; size: few; CDR3: CSVEVSRGYEQYF; DNA: TGCAGCGTTGAAGTTTCCAGGGGCTACGAGCAGTACTTC
length: 16; V: TRBV5-5; D: NA; J: TRBJ2-2; size: few; CDR3: CASSLAVSPSTGELFF; DNA: TGTGCCAGCAGCTTGGCTGTAAGTCCCTCCACCGGGGAGCTGTTTTTT